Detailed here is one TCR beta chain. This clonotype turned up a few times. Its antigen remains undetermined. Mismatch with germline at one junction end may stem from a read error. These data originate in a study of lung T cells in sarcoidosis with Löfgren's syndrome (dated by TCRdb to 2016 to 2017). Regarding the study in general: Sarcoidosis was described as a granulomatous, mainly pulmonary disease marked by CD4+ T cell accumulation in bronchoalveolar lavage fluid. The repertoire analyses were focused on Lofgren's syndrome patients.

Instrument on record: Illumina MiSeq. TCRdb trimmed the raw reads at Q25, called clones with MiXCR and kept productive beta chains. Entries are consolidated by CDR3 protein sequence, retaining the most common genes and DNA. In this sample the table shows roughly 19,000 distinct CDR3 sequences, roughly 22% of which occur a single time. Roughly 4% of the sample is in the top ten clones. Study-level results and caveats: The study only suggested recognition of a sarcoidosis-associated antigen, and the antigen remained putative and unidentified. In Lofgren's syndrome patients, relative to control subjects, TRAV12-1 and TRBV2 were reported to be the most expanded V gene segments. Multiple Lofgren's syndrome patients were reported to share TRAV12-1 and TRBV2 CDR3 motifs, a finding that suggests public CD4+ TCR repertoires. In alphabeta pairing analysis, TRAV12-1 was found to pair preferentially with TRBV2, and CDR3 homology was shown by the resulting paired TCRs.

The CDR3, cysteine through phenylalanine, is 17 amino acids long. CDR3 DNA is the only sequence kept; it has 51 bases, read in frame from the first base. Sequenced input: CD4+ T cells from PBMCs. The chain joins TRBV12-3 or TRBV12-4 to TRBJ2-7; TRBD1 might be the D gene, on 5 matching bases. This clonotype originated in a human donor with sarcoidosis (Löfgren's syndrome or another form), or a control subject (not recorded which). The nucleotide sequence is TGTGCCAGCAGTTTAGAGACCGGTGGCAGGGATATCTACGGGCAGTACTTC. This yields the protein CASSLETGGRDIYGQYF.